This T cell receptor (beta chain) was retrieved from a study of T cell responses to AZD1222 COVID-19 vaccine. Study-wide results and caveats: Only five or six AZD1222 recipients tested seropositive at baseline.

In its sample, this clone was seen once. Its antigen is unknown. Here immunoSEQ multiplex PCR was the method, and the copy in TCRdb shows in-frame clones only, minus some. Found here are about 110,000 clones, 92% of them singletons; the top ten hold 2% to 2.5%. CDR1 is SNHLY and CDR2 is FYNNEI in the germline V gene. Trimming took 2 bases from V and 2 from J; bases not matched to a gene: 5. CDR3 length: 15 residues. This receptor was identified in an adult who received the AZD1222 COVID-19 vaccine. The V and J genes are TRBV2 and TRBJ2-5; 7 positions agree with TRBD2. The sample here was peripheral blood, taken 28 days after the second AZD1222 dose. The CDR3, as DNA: TGTGCCAGCAGTGAATTCCGGGGGGATCAAGAGACCCAGTACTTC. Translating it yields CASSEFRGDQETQYF.